A selection of T cell receptor beta chains follows, all from one sample in a study of blood T cells in healthy people across ages. A single record per CDR3 protein comes from TCRdb applying MiXCR to the 5' RACE reads. The sample has 800,000 to 900,000 distinct CDR3 sequences, approximately 65% seen once. Sequencing used blood. These receptors were collected from a young man in good health. Both conserved end residues are part of each CDR3.

14,TRBV20-1,CSAPDRGYNSPLHF
18,TRBV4-3,CASSQEMTGTGGMNEQFF
14,TRBV27,CASSKAGGVETQYF
12,TRBV30,CAWHSLKNIQYF
12,TRBV28,CAIRGGAETQYF
16,TRBV11-3,CASSPYQSSNTDTQYF
15,TRBV12-3/TRBV12-4,CASSSQVSKVNGYTF
16,TRBV27,CASSFFHDLAKNIQYF
15,TRBV12-3/TRBV12-4,CASSLTRAGNQPQHF
11,TRBV2,CASSEQGELFF
14,TRBV6-2/TRBV6-3,CASQTSGGLNEQFF
15,TRBV3-1,CASSPGVVGRETQYF
14,TRBV27,CASSYRDSNQPQHF
14,TRBV7-2,CATGNGVAKNIQYF
16,TRBV5-5,CASSLAYDRDLETQYF
14,TRBV2,CASSVDRNNQPQHF
16,TRBV5-1,CASSLAQAGSYNEQFF
10,TRBV29-1,CSVDRGAQYF
15,TRBV7-9,CASSLPGTGVEEQYF
16,TRBV10-3,CAISGGKGLGGSEQYF
16,TRBV6-4,CASSPHEAGSYNEQFF
14,TRBV7-9,CASSVEIRADGYTF
15,TRBV15,CATSSIGMSADTQYF
17,TRBV7-9,CASSLGLAVLMGETQYF
12,TRBV9,CASSVRGKGYTF
14,TRBV20-1,CSASRTEGTDTQYF
15,TRBV20-1,CSARDIAGDKNIQYF
16,TRBV28,CASSSQGVSGANVLTF
15,TRBV6-2/TRBV6-3,CASRLPQGAVYEQYF